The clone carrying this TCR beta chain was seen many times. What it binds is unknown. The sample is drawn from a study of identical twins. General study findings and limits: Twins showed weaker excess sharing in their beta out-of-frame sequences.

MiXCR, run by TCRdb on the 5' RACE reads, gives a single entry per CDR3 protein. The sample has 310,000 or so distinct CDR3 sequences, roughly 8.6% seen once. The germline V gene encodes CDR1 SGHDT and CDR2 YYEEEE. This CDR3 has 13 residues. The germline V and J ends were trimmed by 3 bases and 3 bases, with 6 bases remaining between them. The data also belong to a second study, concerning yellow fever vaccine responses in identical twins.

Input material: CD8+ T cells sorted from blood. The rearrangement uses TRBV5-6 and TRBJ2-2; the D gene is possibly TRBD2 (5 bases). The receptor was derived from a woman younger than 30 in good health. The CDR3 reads CASSSGDTGELFF. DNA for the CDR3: TGTGCCAGCAGCTCCGGGGACACCGGGGAGCTGTTTTTT.